Following are 12 T cell receptor beta chains from one sample sequenced in a study of blood T cell repertoires in COVID-19. Only in-frame clones appear in the TCRdb table, and some are missing; sequencing was by immunoSEQ multiplex PCR. The sample has about 350,000 clones, around 91% seen once. Specimen: peripheral blood. These receptors originate from a woman aged 18-30 years who had recovered from COVID-19.

The J gene is TRBJ1-2, the V gene TRBV27; D is uncertain. V was shortened by 10 bases and J by 7 bases, with 25 bases between the two germline ends. The germline V gene encodes CDR1 MNHEY and CDR2 SMNVEV (reference sequence). The CDR3 runs to 15 residues. In nucleotides, the CDR3 is TGTGCCACCAAGCGGGAGGGTGTGGGTGTAGGTGGCTACACCTTC. Its protein product is CATKREGVGVGGYTF.

This clone was recorded once. The chain is built from TRBV5-1 and TRBJ1-1, with D unclear. The germline V and J ends were trimmed by 0 bases and 2 bases, with 11 bases remaining between them. The CDR3 runs 15 residues. Germline V gene data show CDR1 as SGHRS and CDR2 as YFSETQ. This CDR3 is CASSLAFSGNTEAFF. DNA for the CDR3: TGCGCCAGCAGCTTGGCCTTCAGCGGTAACACTGAAGCTTTCTTT.

The genes are TRBV25-1 and TRBJ1-2, with D unresolved. V was trimmed by 2 bases and J by 4 bases, leaving 11 bases between them. Germline CDR1 and CDR2: MGHDK and SYGVNS. The CDR3 is 14 amino acids. In DNA form, the CDR3 reads TGTGCCAGCAGTGAAGGGCAATTCTCCTATGGCTACACCTTC. This translates into CASSEGQFSYGYTF.

The chain links TRBV11-2 to TRBJ2-2; 14 bases agree with TRBD2. The germline V gene encodes CDR1 SGHAT and CDR2 FQNNGV. Trimming cost V 4 bases and J 7 bases; bases outside gene matches: 11. The CDR3 spans 18 residues. CDR3 region: CASSYKGLAGAGIGELFF. The CDR3 DNA is TGTGCCAGCAGCTACAAGGGACTAGCGGGAGCGGGGATCGGGGAGCTGTTTTTT. Looking up the rest from reference TRBV11-2 and TRBJ2-2 gives the full variable domain: EAGVAQSPRYKIIEKRQSVAFWCNPISGHATLYWYQQILGQGPKLLIQFQNNGVVDDSQLPKDRFSAERLKGVDSTLKIQPAKLEDSAVYLCASSYKGLAGAGIGELFFGEGSRLTVL.

This rearrangement joins TRBV9 to TRBJ1-5; 9 positions match TRBD1. The CDR3 extends over 16 amino acids. Per germline, CDR1 SGDLS and CDR2 YYNGEE. V lost 4 bases, J lost 1 base, and 6 bases stayed unmatched. The CDR3 sequence is CASSPGQGGSNQPQHF. The DNA of the CDR3 is TGTGCCAGCAGCCCGGGACAGGGTGGGAGCAATCAGCCCCAGCATTTT.

J is TRBJ2-5 and V is TRBV11-2, with 9 bases aligning to TRBD1. The CDR3 has 13 residues. Trimming removed 4 bases from V and 4 bases from J; junction bases left unmatched: 1. From germline, CDR1 is SGHAT and CDR2 FQNNGV. The DNA of the CDR3 is TGTGCCAGCAGCTCGACAGGGGGAGAGACCCAGTACTTC. Its translation is CASSSTGGETQYF.

J is TRBJ1-5 and V is TRBV5-8, with TRBD1 matching 7 bases. The length of the CDR3 is 17 residues. The J segment lost 1 base and the V segment lost 8 bases, leaving 15 bases of the junction unmatched. Germline CDR1 is SGHTS and CDR2 is YDEGEE. The CDR3 sequence is CASPKPGGFVSNQPQHF. DNA for the CDR3: TGTGCCAGTCCGAAGCCAGGGGGGTTTGTAAGCAATCAGCCCCAGCATTTT.

The V and J genes are TRBV12-3 or TRBV12-4 and TRBJ2-3; 7 bases are shared with TRBD2. The length of the CDR3 is 12 residues. V dropped 10 bases and J dropped 3; count of bases not matched to a gene: 4. CDR3 sequence reads: CAIRGETDTQYF. The CDR3 DNA sequence: TGTGCCATCCGGGGGGAGACAGATACGCAGTATTTT.

The chain recombines TRBV7-2 with TRBJ1-2; weak D call: TRBD1 (6 bases). The CDR3 loop spans 13 amino acids. The germline gives CDR1 SGHTA, CDR2 FQGNSA. The V and J ends lost 3 bases and 6 bases respectively, with 11 bases between them. The CDR3 spells CASSFGTRNGYTF. The CDR3 DNA is TGTGCCAGCAGCTTTGGGACAAGGAATGGCTACACCTTC. Combining the CDR3 with reference TRBV7-2 and TRBJ1-2 gives the whole variable domain GAGVSQSPSNKVTEKGKDVELRCDPISGHTALYWYRQSLGQGLEFLIYFQGNSAPDKSGLPSDRFSAERTGGSVSTLTIQRTQQEDSAVYLCASSFGTRNGYTFGSGTRLTVV.

The CDR3 region has the DNA TGTGCCAGCAGCGCGGCCGGTGATTATGGCTACACCTTC. Protein: CASSAAGDYGYTF. The chain joins TRBV7-2 to TRBJ1-2; D is undetermined. There are 13 residues in the CDR3. Germline CDR1 reads SGHTA; CDR2 reads FQGNSA. V was pared by 5 bases and J by 5 bases, with 12 bases between.

The CDR3 DNA follows: TGTGCCAGCAGGGCTAGCGGACTAGATACGCAGTATTTT. Translating gives CASRASGLDTQYF. V is TRBV28 and J is TRBJ2-3; 7 nucleotides align to TRBD2. Trimming removed 6 bases from V and 5 bases from J; junction bases left unmatched: 5. The CDR3 is made up of 13 amino acids. Germline V gene data show CDR1 as MDHEN and CDR2 as SYDVKM.

The rearrangement links TRBV29-1 to TRBJ2-1; the match to TRBD1 covers 7 bases. Germline-derived CDR1 and CDR2 are SQVTM and ANQGSEA. After removal of 4 bases from V and 2 bases from J, the junction contained 5 bases not matched to a gene. The CDR3 runs 14 residues. CDR3 amino acids: CSVVGGGPYNEQFF. CDR3 nucleotides: TGCAGCGTTGTAGGGGGCGGACCCTACAATGAGCAGTTCTTC.